These 27 T cell receptor beta chains were sequenced from one sample in a study of T cell responses to AZD1222 COVID-19 vaccine. Generated by immunoSEQ multiplex PCR, the TCRdb table keeps only in-frame clones and is missing some. The data show about 86,000 clones, 88% seen once. The specimen comprised peripheral blood, sampled 28 days after the second AZD1222 dose. The receptors shown here come from an adult who received the AZD1222 COVID-19 vaccine.

The chain couples TRBV9 to TRBJ2-2; no clear D gene. The CDR3 is made up of 16 amino acids. From germline, CDR1 is SGDLS and CDR2 YYNGEE. V gave up 0 bases and J gave up 3 bases, with 12 bases separating them. Here the CDR3 reads CASSVAPSTYTGELFF. In DNA form, the CDR3 reads TGTGCCAGCAGCGTAGCTCCCTCTACCTACACCGGGGAGCTGTTTTTT.

This chain joins TRBV7-9 and TRBJ2-7; TRBD1 matches 10 bases. CDR1 and CDR2 from the germline V gene are SEHNR and FQNEAQ (reference sequence). The CDR3 covers 16 residues. Germline trimming cut 4 bases from V and 3 bases from J; bases unmatched to any gene: 9. CDR3 protein: CASSSPMGQGYYEQYF. As DNA, the CDR3 is TGTGCCAGCAGCTCCCCGATGGGACAGGGGTACTACGAGCAGTACTTC.

The V and J genes are TRBV11-3 and TRBJ2-1, with 7 nucleotides matching TRBD1. Trimming took 5 bases from V and 5 from J; bases not matched to a gene: 12. The CDR3 consists of 16 residues. Germline CDR1 is SGHNT and CDR2 is YENEEA. The CDR3 sequence: CASSTLSPGQNNEQFF. DNA of the CDR3: TGTGCCAGCAGCACACTTAGCCCGGGACAGAACAATGAGCAGTTCTTC.

The rearrangement links TRBV4-1 to TRBJ2-5, with a possible D match to TRBD2 (6 bases). The CDR3 consists of 13 residues. Germline V CDR1 and CDR2: MGHRA, YSYEKL. Between the trimmed V and J ends, which lost 10 bases and 4 bases, there was a span of 16 bases. CDR3 in DNA: TGCGCCACCAGGAGGGCCCCGCGAGAGACCCAGTACTTC. The encoded protein is CATRRAPRETQYF.

This rearrangement joins TRBV19 to TRBJ2-3; D is perhaps TRBD1 (5 bases). V was shortened by 3 bases and J by 0 bases, with 16 bases between the two germline ends. This CDR3 contains 17 residues. The germline V gene encodes CDR1 LNHDA and CDR2 SQIVND (reference sequence). The CDR3 bases are TGTGCCAGTAGTATGAGTAGCCGCCCAGGGAGCACAGATACGCAGTATTTT. This codes for CASSMSSRPGSTDTQYF. Combining the CDR3 with reference TRBV19 and TRBJ2-3 gives the whole variable domain DGGITQSPKYLFRKEGQNVTLSCEQNLNHDAMYWYRQDPGQGLRLIYYSQIVNDFQKGDIAEGYSVSREKKESFPLTVTSAQKNPTAFYLCASSMSSRPGSTDTQYFGPGTRLTVL.

The chain employs TRBV19 and TRBJ2-6; D unclear. The germline CDR1 and CDR2 sequences are LNHDA and SQIVND (reference sequence). CDR3 length: 14 amino acids. Deletions cut 5 bases from V and 3 bases from J, with 8 bases between. The CDR3 DNA follows: TGTGCCAGTAGTCTAAGGGTTGGGGCCAACGTCCTGACTTTC. This codes for CASSLRVGANVLTF. Combining the CDR3 with reference TRBV19 and TRBJ2-6 gives the whole variable domain DGGITQSPKYLFRKEGQNVTLSCEQNLNHDAMYWYRQDPGQGLRLIYYSQIVNDFQKGDIAEGYSVSREKKESFPLTVTSAQKNPTAFYLCASSLRVGANVLTFGAGSRLTVL.

In this sample, this clone turned up once. J is TRBJ2-5 and V is TRBV30; TRBD2 agrees at 11 bases. The CDR3 has 14 amino acids. Germline CDR1 reads GTSNPN; CDR2 reads SVGIG (reference sequence). After removal of 3 bases from V and 5 bases from J, the junction contained 5 bases not matched to a gene. This chain's CDR3 is CAWSLAGGDETQYF. The CDR3, as DNA: TGTGCCTGGAGCCTAGCGGGAGGAGATGAGACCCAGTACTTC.

The genes are TRBV6-1 and TRBJ1-3, with D hard to call. Germline CDR1 is MNHNS and CDR2 is SASEGT. The CDR3 length is 16 residues. V was pared by 1 base and J by 0 bases, with 10 bases between. The CDR3 spells CASSEDPENSGNTIYF. The CDR3 DNA sequence: TGTGCCAGCAGTGAAGACCCAGAAAACTCTGGAAACACCATATATTTT.

The chain joins TRBV28 to TRBJ1-3, with D tentatively TRBD1 (6 bases). The germline CDR1 and CDR2 sequences are MDHEN and SYDVKM. The CDR3 sequence is 14 residues long. The V gene lost 6 bases and the J gene lost 0 bases, with 9 bases spanning the gap. In DNA form, the CDR3 reads TGTGCCAGCAGGGACAGCTCCTCTGGAAACACCATATATTTT. The encoded protein is CASRDSSSGNTIYF.

The chain links TRBV5-4 to TRBJ2-7; D is perhaps TRBD1 or TRBD2 (5 bases each). This CDR3 has 14 amino acids. The germline V and J ends were trimmed by 1 base and 0 bases, with 8 bases remaining between them. Germline-derived CDR1 and CDR2 are SGHNT and YYREEE (reference sequence). The CDR3 coding sequence is TGTGCCAGCAGCTTGTACGGGACCTCCTACGAGCAGTACTTC. Translation gives CASSLYGTSYEQYF.

V usage is TRBV5-1 and J usage is TRBJ1-4, with a weak D call TRBD1 (6 bases). The CDR3 is 14 amino acids. Germline V CDR1 and CDR2: SGHRS, YFSETQ. Trimming stripped 4 bases from V and 2 bases from J, with 9 bases between. The CDR3, as DNA: TGCGCCAGCAGCACACAGGGTACTAATGAAAAACTGTTTTTT. Protein: CASSTQGTNEKLFF. Full variable domain (rest looked up from reference TRBV5-1 and TRBJ1-4): KAGVTQTPRYLIKTRGQQVTLSCSPISGHRSVSWYQQTPGQGLQFLFEYFSETQRNKGNFPGRFSGRQFSNSRSEMNVSTLELGDSALYLCASSTQGTNEKLFFGSGTQLSVL.

This rearrangement joins TRBV19 to TRBJ2-1; a weak D match, TRBD2 (6 bases). Germline V gives CDR1 LNHDA, CDR2 SQIVND (reference sequence). V lost 3 bases and J 7 bases, leaving 10 bases between the germline ends. The CDR3 has 13 residues. For the CDR3, the DNA is TGTGCCAGTAGTATGGGGCTAGCGAATGAGCAGTTCTTC. Protein sequence: CASSMGLANEQFF.

The CDR3 DNA is TGTGCCAGCAGCCAAGATAAGACCGGGACCAACTACGAGCAGTACTTC. Protein: CASSQDKTGTNYEQYF. The chain has TRBV3-1 (or the pseudogene TRBV3-2) and TRBJ2-7; D might be TRBD1 or TRBD2, each matching 5 bases. The CDR3 runs to 16 residues. Germline V gives CDR1 LGHDT, CDR2 YNNKEL (reference sequence). Between the trimmed V and J ends, which lost 0 bases and 3 bases, there was a span of 15 bases.

V usage is TRBV6-4 and J usage is TRBJ2-2, with D tentatively TRBD2 (6 bases). Germline CDR1 reads MRHNA; CDR2 reads SNTAGT. The CDR3 runs to 15 residues. The V end lost 0 bases, the J end lost 1 base, and 6 bases lay between the germline ends. DNA for the CDR3: TGTGCCAGCAGTGACTCGGGACTGAACACCGGGGAGCTGTTTTTT. Protein: CASSDSGLNTGELFF.

This chain links TRBV9 with TRBJ2-7; 9 bases map to TRBD1. V trimming: 4 bases; J trimming: 0 bases; junction bases outside the gene matches: 5. Germline V gene data show CDR1 as SGDLS and CDR2 as YYNGEE. The CDR3 sequence is 15 residues long. The CDR3 protein is CASSKGQGYSYEQYF. The DNA for the CDR3 is TGTGCCAGCAGCAAAGGACAGGGGTACTCCTACGAGCAGTACTTC.

The chain has TRBV7-9 and TRBJ2-1; maybe TRBD2 (5 bases). Germline loops: CDR1 SEHNR, CDR2 FQNEAQ (reference sequence). V lost 3 bases, J lost 8 bases, and 8 bases lay in between. There are 12 residues in the CDR3. The CDR3 nucleotides are TGTGCCAGCAGCTTCGGGATCGATGAGCAGTTCTTC. This sequence encodes CASSFGIDEQFF.

This chain links TRBV29-1 with TRBJ2-3; perhaps TRBD2 as D (6 bases). Per the germline V gene, CDR1 is SQVTM and CDR2 is ANQGSEA. V gave up 6 bases and J gave up 6 bases, with 16 bases separating them. The CDR3 totals 13 residues. In DNA form, the CDR3 reads TGCAGCGTCGAAAAGACTAGATCTGATACGCAGTATTTT. Amino acid sequence: CSVEKTRSDTQYF.

The rearrangement links TRBV15 to TRBJ1-4; the D gene is possibly TRBD1 (5 bases). This CDR3 has 12 residues. CDR1 is LNHNV, CDR2 YYDKDF, per germline (reference sequence). V was shortened by 3 bases and J by 7 bases, with 6 bases between the two germline ends. This CDR3 is CATSRGGEKLFF. Here the CDR3 DNA reads TGTGCCACCAGCAGGGGGGGTGAAAAACTGTTTTTT.

The V and J genes are TRBV15 and TRBJ1-1, with D uncertain. Trimming removed 0 bases at V and 1 base at J, with 9 bases between. The CDR3 consists of 15 residues. CDR1 is LNHNV, CDR2 YYDKDF, per germline (reference sequence). The CDR3 coding sequence is TGTGCCACCAGCAGAGAAGCCGGGTCGAACACTGAAGCTTTCTTT. Protein product: CATSREAGSNTEAFF. Using reference TRBV15 and TRBJ1-1 for the parts outside the CDR3, the full variable domain is DAMVIQNPRYQVTQFGKPVTLSCSQTLNHNVMYWYQQKSSQAPKLLFHYYDKDFNNEADTPDNFQSRRPNTSFCFLDIRSPGLGDTAMYLCATSREAGSNTEAFFGQGTRLTVV.

The V gene is TRBV7-3, the J gene TRBJ1-1; D is unresolved. CDR3 size: 15 residues. Per the germline V gene, CDR1 is SGHTA and CDR2 is FQGTGA. With 0 bases removed from V and 0 bases from J, the gap between germline ends came to 8 bases. CDR3 region: CASSLTAGLNTEAFF. The CDR3, as DNA: TGTGCCAGCAGCTTAACGGCCGGGTTGAACACTGAAGCTTTCTTT.

The rearrangement links TRBV9 to TRBJ1-2, with 9 bases aligning to TRBD1. The CDR3 is 17 amino acids. With V trimmed by 3 bases and J by 2 bases, 11 bases remained unmatched. Germline V gives CDR1 SGDLS, CDR2 YYNGEE. The DNA of the CDR3 is TGTGCCAGCAGCGAACACAGGGGGCACAACATAAACTATGGCTACACCTTC. Amino acids: CASSEHRGHNINYGYTF.

The chain has TRBV18 and TRBJ2-1; TRBD2 aligns across 11 bases. Germline V gives CDR1 KGHSH, CDR2 LQKENI. The J segment lost 4 bases and the V segment lost 0 bases, leaving 2 bases of the junction unmatched. CDR3 length equals 16 residues. In DNA form, the CDR3 reads TGTGCCAGCTCACCACCGACTAGCGGGATGTACAATGAGCAGTTCTTC. It yields the protein CASSPPTSGMYNEQFF.

The chain combines TRBV6-5 with TRBJ1-1, with D unclear. With 7 bases removed from V and 0 bases from J, the gap between germline ends came to 12 bases. CDR3 length: 14 amino acids. Germline V lookup: CDR1 MNHEY, CDR2 SVGAGI. The CDR3 here is CASKRDAVNTEAFF. Here the CDR3 DNA reads TGTGCCAGCAAAAGGGATGCGGTGAACACTGAAGCTTTCTTT.

V gene TRBV19 combines with J gene TRBJ1-4; D uncertain. Germline values: CDR1 LNHDA, CDR2 SQIVND (reference sequence). The CDR3 has 14 residues. V was pared by 5 bases and J by 8 bases, with 15 bases between. The CDR3 coding sequence is TGTGCCAGTAGTTACGGACTAGGGAAAGAAAAACTGTTTTTT. Translation gives CASSYGLGKEKLFF.

This clone was recorded a few times. The V call is TRBV18, the J call TRBJ2-1, with 10 positions matching TRBD1. The CDR3 has 15 amino acids. The junction had 7 bases not matched to a gene; V was cut back by 5 bases and J by 6 bases. Germline loops: CDR1 KGHSH, CDR2 LQKENI. Here the CDR3 DNA reads TGTGCCAGCTCATTCGGACAGGGGGGAGGCAATGAGCAGTTCTTC. Translation gives CASSFGQGGGNEQFF.

The gene calls are TRBV6-5 and TRBJ1-6, with unresolved D. The CDR3 extends over 14 amino acids. Germline V gives CDR1 MNHEY, CDR2 SVGAGI. Deletions cut 5 bases from V and 7 bases from J, with 12 bases between. CDR3 bases: TGTGCCAGCAGTCTATCCCCGGGGAATTCACCCCTCCACTTT. Its protein is CASSLSPGNSPLHF.

This clone appeared a single time. V is TRBV5-6 and J is TRBJ2-1, with D perhaps being TRBD1 or TRBD2 (5 bases each). The CDR3 is made up of 16 amino acids. V was pared by 6 bases and J by 0 bases, with 16 bases between. Germline-derived CDR1 and CDR2 are SGHDT and YYEEEE. CDR3 in DNA: TGTGCCAGCACCCCCGGGACCGTCCGCTCCTACAATGAGCAGTTCTTC. It is translated as CASTPGTVRSYNEQFF.